The rows below give T cell receptor beta chains drawn from one sample of a study of spatial heterogeneity in lung cancer. Each CDR3 protein gets one entry after TCRdb re-called the 5' RACE reads with MiXCR. Here the sample spans under 40,000 distinct CDR3 sequences, about 5.8% being singletons. This sample comprised PBMCs, obtained at surgery. All receptors come from a male donor with early-stage non-small cell lung cancer. CDR3s include the opening cysteine and the closing phenylalanine or tryptophan. The D gene is left open where the match is weak. Rows may omit the clone size; those that give it use once, few, many or a size class.

d_gene	j_gene	v_gene	abundance	CDR3nt	CDR3aa
.	TRBJ2-5	TRBV7-2	many	TGTGCCAGCGCGGAGTCCTATCATCTCGTGACCCAGTACTTC	CASAESYHLVTQYF
TRBD1	TRBJ2-2	TRBV20-1	.	TGCAGTGCGCAGGGGGACGGGGAGCTGTTTTTT	CSAQGDGELFF
.	TRBJ1-6	TRBV3-1	.	TGTGCCAGCAGCCATACAGGCGCAAGGGGTTCACCCCTCCACTTT	CASSHTGARGSPLHF
TRBD1	TRBJ1-5	TRBV5-4	.	TGTGCCAGCAGCTCCCCGGGACAGGTTAATCAGCCCCAGCATTTT	CASSSPGQVNQPQHF
.	TRBJ1-3	TRBV6-5	many	TGTGCCAGCAGCGAACAAGGGGGAAACACCATATATTTT	CASSEQGGNTIYF
TRBD1	TRBJ2-3	TRBV4-3	many	TGCGCCAGCAGCCGAGGACAGGGGGCCCGCACAGATACGCAGTATTTT	CASSRGQGARTDTQYF
.	TRBJ1-4	TRBV3-1	many	TGTGCCAGCAGCCAATCTTGGGATTATAATGAAAAACTGTTTTTT	CASSQSWDYNEKLFF
.	TRBJ1-5	TRBV19	few	TGTGCCAGTAGTCATCAGGGAACCAATCAGCCCCAGCATTTT	CASSHQGTNQPQHF
.	TRBJ2-5	TRBV5-1	many	TGCGCCAGCAGCGTAGACAGTGGGGAGACCCAGTACTTC	CASSVDSGETQYF
.	TRBJ1-6	TRBV9	many	TGTGCCAGCAGCGTGACGGGGCTTAATTCACCCCTCCACTTT	CASSVTGLNSPLHF
TRBD1	TRBJ1-2	TRBV10-3	many	TGTGCCATCAGTGAGTCCGGGGGCCGGGACAGAGGGGGCTACACCTTC	CAISESGGRDRGGYTF
.	TRBJ1-2	TRBV29-1	many	TGCAGCGTTGACATTTCGGGAGTAGGAGGCTACACCTTC	CSVDISGVGGYTF
.	TRBJ1-5	TRBV6-2/TRBV6-3	many	TGTGCCAGCAGCCGACAGAGGGGCAATCAGCCCCAGCATTTT	CASSRQRGNQPQHF
.	TRBJ1-5	TRBV20-1	many	TGCAGTGCTAGCCATGGACAGTGGACCGGCCCTAGTCAGCCCCAGCATTTT	CSASHGQWTGPSQPQHF
.	TRBJ1-5	TRBV24-1	few	TGTGCCACCAGTGACCGGACGGGGAGGCAGCCCCAGCATTTT	CATSDRTGRQPQHF
.	TRBJ2-2	TRBV6-5	many	TGTGCCAGCAGTTACTCGTTCAGGGGAACCGGGGAGCTGTTTTTT	CASSYSFRGTGELFF
.	TRBJ2-1	TRBV10-3	many	TGTGCCATCAGTGAGTCTAACAAGCAGTTCTTC	CAISESNKQFF
.	TRBJ2-7	TRBV21-1	many	TGTGCCAGCAGCAAATGTAGGGTACCGGGAAAACGCTACGAGCAGTACTTC	CASSKCRVPGKRYEQYF
.	TRBJ1-1	TRBV20-1	many	TGCAGTGCTAGAGCCGGGGTCCAAACTGAAGCTTTCTTT	CSARAGVQTEAFF
TRBD1	TRBJ2-7	TRBV29-1	many	TGCAGCGTGAGACAGGGGGCGCAGGGGCAGTACTTC	CSVRQGAQGQYF
.	TRBJ1-1	TRBV3-1	.	TGTGCCAGCAGCATGTTGGGCAGAAACACTGAAGCTTTCTTT	CASSMLGRNTEAFF
.	TRBJ1-2	TRBV28	.	TGTGCCAGCAGTTTCGACAGGCTGGTTACCTTC	CASSFDRLVTF
.	TRBJ2-7	TRBV11-2	many	TGTGCCAGCAGCTTGAGCGGAGTCCGCTCTTACGAGCAGTACTTC	CASSLSGVRSYEQYF
.	TRBJ2-5	TRBV5-1	many	TGCGCCAGCAGCTTGGCTTGGGGAGGCGAGACCCAGTACTTC	CASSLAWGGETQYF
.	TRBJ1-5	TRBV7-9	many	TGTGCCAGCAGCAACAGGTCGGGGGCTCAGCCCCAGCATTTT	CASSNRSGAQPQHF
.	TRBJ2-1	TRBV14	many	TGTGCCAGCAGCCAAGATCGGAAGACAGGTCGAGTCTACAATGAGCAGTTCTTC	CASSQDRKTGRVYNEQFF
TRBD2	TRBJ2-1	TRBV6-5	few	TGTGCCAGCAGCCGACTAGCGGGGGGATACAATGAGCAGTTCTTC	CASSRLAGGYNEQFF
.	TRBJ1-2	TRBV7-8	many	TGTGCCAGCAGCTCCCCAGGGGAATTTGATTATGGCTACACCTTC	CASSSPGEFDYGYTF
TRBD1	TRBJ1-6	TRBV12-5	many	TGTGCTAGTGGTTTTAGCGGCGGGACAGGGAATTCACCCCTCCACTTT	CASGFSGGTGNSPLHF
.	TRBJ1-2	TRBV4-2	many	TGTGCCAGCAGCCAAGCGGTGGACTATGGCTACACCTTC	CASSQAVDYGYTF
TRBD2	TRBJ2-1	TRBV7-6	many	TGTGCCAGCAGCTCTAGCGGCTATGGCTCCTACAATGAGCAGTTCTTC	CASSSSGYGSYNEQFF
TRBD1	TRBJ2-7	TRBV27	.	TGTGCCAGCAGTTACGGGACAGGGGGCACCTACGAGCAGTACTTC	CASSYGTGGTYEQYF
TRBD1	TRBJ2-7	TRBV3-1	many	TGTGCCAGCAGCCAAGTCGGGACAGAGACCTACGAGCAGTACTTC	CASSQVGTETYEQYF
.	TRBJ2-2	TRBV4-2	many	TGTGCCAGCAGCCAAGATAGGAGGAGCGGGGAGCTGTTTTTT	CASSQDRRSGELFF
TRBD2	TRBJ2-5	TRBV19	many	TGTGCCAGTAGTATAGGACAGAGGCTAGCGGGCCCGAGGTCGGAGACCCAGTACTTC	CASSIGQRLAGPRSETQYF